The sequence of this TCR beta chain was determined in a study of CD8+ T cells in alopecia areata. Turning to the study itself: Treated patients received severity scores based on the percentage of scalp area affected.

The sequencing template was cDNA reverse transcribed from extracted RNA. TCRdb's table, derived via immunoSEQ multiplex PCR, lists solely in-frame clones and lacks some. Of some 170,000 clones detected, roughly 50% appear once; the ten largest clones hold 10% to 14%. Sample treatment: oral pan-JAK inhibitor, 5-10 mg twice daily. Trimming stripped 0 bases from V and 5 bases from J, with 8 bases between. The germline CDR1 and CDR2 sequences are MGHRA and YSYEKL. The CDR3 totals 14 residues. The input for sequencing was CD8+ T cells sorted from blood, taken at week 24, from a patient treated with tofacitinib. This TCR was recovered from a human donor with alopecia areata. The chain employs TRBV4-1 and TRBJ1-5; D is unclear. CDR3 DNA: TGCGCCAGCAGCCAAGAGGGTGGCTATCAGCCCCAGCATTTT. Its translation: CASSQEGGYQPQHF.